This paragraph covers one T cell receptor beta chain sequence. The entry originates in a study of blood T cell repertoires in COVID-19. Across the whole study: The study drew acute and convalescent COVID-19 samples from the United States, Italy and Spain.

Assay used: immunoSEQ multiplex PCR; TCRdb lists only in-frame clones, some missing. The table lists about 370,000 clones, roughly 86% of them singletons, with about 1.7% in the top ten. The V segment lost 5 bases and the J segment 7 bases; nucleotides outside the gene matches: 6. Germline V gene sequence: CDR1 GTSNPN, CDR2 SVGIG (reference sequence). The CDR3 is made up of 13 amino acids. This chain joins TRBV30 and TRBJ2-7; TRBD2 agrees at 12 bases. The TCR was taken from a woman aged 30 to 39 who had recovered from COVID-19. The specimen was PBMCs or T cells enriched from blood (not recorded which). CDR3 loop: CAWRLAGVGEQYF. The CDR3 DNA is TGTGCCTGGCGACTAGCGGGAGTTGGGGAGCAGTACTTC.